One sample yielded the 21 T cell receptor beta chains listed below, sequenced in a study of cytomegalovirus exposure and HLA in healthy donors. The PCR used 60 Vbeta and 13 Jbeta primers. The data were produced by immunoSEQ multiplex PCR, yet TCRdb's version contains in-frame clones alone and is incomplete. The repertoire includes some 150,000 clones, about 80% of them detected once, and roughly 1.3% sits in the top ten. The specimen was PBMCs. All receptors derive from a woman aged 45-59 years in good health and CMV-seronegative.

The V and J genes are TRBV5-1 and TRBJ2-7; 10 bases agree with TRBD2. Germline V lookup: CDR1 SGHRS, CDR2 YFSETQ. The CDR3 length is 14 residues. After removal of 2 bases from V and 6 bases from J, the junction contained 5 bases not matched to a gene. CDR3 DNA: TGCGCCAGCAGCTTTTTTAGCGGGGGGCCCGAGCAGTACTTC. Translation: CASSFFSGGPEQYF.

The rearrangement links TRBV27 to TRBJ2-7, with TRBD1 matching over 7 bases. Germline lookup yields CDR1 MNHEY and CDR2 SMNVEV (reference sequence). Trimming at V came to 8 bases and at J to 0 bases, leaving 19 bases not matched to a gene. The CDR3 is made up of 18 amino acids. The DNA for the CDR3 is TGTGCCAGCGGCTACAGGGGTTACCCGAACGAAGTCTCCTACGAGCAGTACTTC. As protein: CASGYRGYPNEVSYEQYF.

The V call is TRBV9, the J call TRBJ2-7; maybe TRBD2 (5 bases). The CDR3 length is 15 residues. Between the trimmed V and J ends, which lost 0 bases and 5 bases, there was a span of 15 bases. Germline-derived CDR1 and CDR2 are SGDLS and YYNGEE. The CDR3 region has the DNA TGTGCCAGCAGCGTAGAAGGAGGAGTTGTCCACGAGCAGTACTTC. Its translation: CASSVEGGVVHEQYF.

This clone showed up just a few times. This chain connects TRBV7-2 to TRBJ2-7, with a weak D call TRBD2 (5 bases). The CDR3 sequence is 14 residues long. Trimming cost V 4 bases and J 3 bases, with 13 bases left between them. Germline V gene sequence: CDR1 SGHTA, CDR2 FQGNSA. DNA of the CDR3: TGTGCCAGCAGCTCCTACGGACTTCTCTACGAGCAGTACTTC. This encodes CASSSYGLLYEQYF.

V usage is TRBV29-1 and J usage is TRBJ2-3; 11 bases line up with TRBD2. The V gene end was trimmed by 7 bases and the J gene end by 1 base; junction bases not matched to a gene: 4. The V gene's germline CDR1 is SQVTM and CDR2 ANQGSEA. The CDR3 is 14 residues long. The CDR3 region is CSGRLAGRTDTQYF. The CDR3 DNA reads as TGCAGCGGTCGACTAGCGGGACGCACAGATACGCAGTATTTT.

J is TRBJ2-7 and V is TRBV2, with D maybe TRBD1 (5 bases). The V gene's germline CDR1 is SNHLY and CDR2 FYNNEI. This CDR3 contains 11 residues. V shed 2 bases and J shed 12 bases, with 11 bases lying between them. The CDR3 DNA is TGTGCCAGCAGTGAATGGCCAGGGTGGTACTTC. The encoded protein is CASSEWPGWYF.

In regard to this clone: Its ends do not fully match the called genes, so a read error is possible. The chain employs TRBV4-1 and TRBJ2-2; possibly TRBD1 for D (6 bases). The CDR3 extends over 15 amino acids. CDR1 and CDR2 from the germline V gene are MGHRA and YSYEKL. CDR3 in DNA: TGCGCCGGCAGCCCAGCAGGGGTGGGAAGCGGGGAGCTGTTTTTT. Translating gives CAGSPAGVGSGELFF.

J is TRBJ1-5 and V is TRBV5-5, with TRBD1 matching over 11 bases. The ends lost 3 bases at V and 4 bases at J; junction bases unmatched: 9. The CDR3 contains 17 residues. CDR1 is SGHKS, CDR2 YYEKEE, per germline (reference sequence). The CDR3 sequence: CASSSPGTGGGNQPQHF. CDR3 DNA sequence: TGTGCCAGCAGCTCTCCAGGGACAGGGGGGGGGAATCAGCCCCAGCATTTT.

CDR3 amino acids: CASSFVFILAGYTF. CDR3 nucleotide sequence: TGTGCCAGCAGTTTTGTCTTTATTTTGGCTGGCTACACCTTC. This chain uses TRBV28 with TRBJ1-2; D not certain. The length of the CDR3 is 14 residues. Deletions cut 3 bases from V and 7 bases from J, with 15 bases between. CDR1 MDHEN and CDR2 SYDVKM come from the germline V gene.

The chain carries TRBV2 and TRBJ2-1, with 7 bases aligning to TRBD1. This CDR3 has 13 amino acids. With V trimmed by 8 bases and J by 3 bases, 4 bases remained unmatched. Germline loops: CDR1 SNHLY, CDR2 FYNNEI. CDR3 sequence: CASGQVYYNEQFF. DNA of the CDR3: TGTGCCAGCGGACAGGTCTACTACAATGAGCAGTTCTTC.

This clone is a singleton in its sample. The chain has TRBV5-1 and TRBJ1-2, with 7 bases identical to TRBD1. The CDR3 extends over 13 amino acids. Germline V gene lookup returns CDR1 SGHRS and CDR2 YFSETQ. After removal of 4 bases from V and 5 bases from J, the junction contained 5 bases not matched to a gene. CDR3 nucleotide sequence: TGCGCCAGCAGCCCGGGACAGATTTATGGCTACACCTTC. It codes for CASSPGQIYGYTF. Together with reference TRBV5-1 and TRBJ1-2, the CDR3 gives the full variable domain: KAGVTQTPRYLIKTRGQQVTLSCSPISGHRSVSWYQQTPGQGLQFLFEYFSETQRNKGNFPGRFSGRQFSNSRSEMNVSTLELGDSALYLCASSPGQIYGYTFGSGTRLTVV.

The J gene is TRBJ1-1, the V gene TRBV19; 7 nucleotides line up with TRBD1. From germline, CDR1 is LNHDA and CDR2 SQIVND (reference sequence). The CDR3 is 15 amino acids. The trim removed 3 bases at V and 7 bases at J, leaving 11 bases unmatched. Here the CDR3 DNA reads TGTGCCAGTAGTATTATTTATGGGACAGCGTATGAAGCTTTCTTT. As protein: CASSIIYGTAYEAFF. The full variable domain, with the rest looked up from reference TRBV19 and TRBJ1-1, is DGGITQSPKYLFRKEGQNVTLSCEQNLNHDAMYWYRQDPGQGLRLIYYSQIVNDFQKGDIAEGYSVSREKKESFPLTVTSAQKNPTAFYLCASSIIYGTAYEAFFGQGTRLTVV.

The V gene is TRBV4-3, the J gene TRBJ1-2; 7 bases map to TRBD1. The CDR3 covers 13 residues. J gave up 6 bases and V 3 bases, and 4 bases lay outside the gene matches. Germline loops: CDR1 LGHNA, CDR2 YSLEER. Written as DNA, the CDR3 is TGCGCCAGCAGCCAGGGACAGTATCATGGCTACACCTTC. Translated, it gives CASSQGQYHGYTF.

The chain couples TRBV27 to TRBJ1-5; 10 bases are shared with TRBD1. Germline V gives CDR1 MNHEY, CDR2 SMNVEV (reference sequence). V lost 5 bases and J lost 4; bases outside the gene matches: 8. The CDR3 contains 16 residues. This CDR3 reads CASSDHDRGLNQPQHF. CDR3 DNA: TGTGCCAGCAGTGACCACGACAGGGGGCTTAATCAGCCCCAGCATTTT.

This rearrangement joins TRBV28 to TRBJ1-1, with 7 nucleotides matching TRBD1. CDR1 MDHEN and CDR2 SYDVKM come from the germline V gene. The CDR3 has 18 residues. V dropped 6 bases and J dropped 4; count of bases not matched to a gene: 20. CDR3 amino acids: CASSAPRQGVLRGTEAFF. In nucleotides, the CDR3 is TGTGCCAGCAGCGCCCCCAGGCAGGGGGTCTTAAGGGGCACTGAAGCTTTCTTT. Supplemented by reference TRBV28 and TRBJ1-1, the full variable domain reads DVKVTQSSRYLVKRTGEKVFLECVQDMDHENMFWYRQDPGLGLRLIYFSYDVKMKEKGDIPEGYSVSREKKERFSLILESASTNQTSMYLCASSAPRQGVLRGTEAFFGQGTRLTVV.

CDR3 sequence reads: CASSFGGLNTEAFF. CDR3 coding DNA: TGTGCCAGCAGCTTCGGGGGGCTGAACACTGAAGCTTTCTTT. The chain joins TRBV7-9 to TRBJ1-1, with TRBD1 as a possible D gene (6 bases). The germline V and J ends were trimmed by 3 bases and 0 bases, with 8 bases remaining between them. The CDR3 length is 14 residues. Germline CDR1 and CDR2: SEHNR and FQNEAQ (reference sequence). Full variable domain (missing parts from reference TRBV7-9 and TRBJ1-1): DTGVSQNPRHKITKRGQNVTFRCDPISEHNRLYWYRQTLGQGPEFLTYFQNEAQLEKSRLLSDRFSAERPKGSFSTLEIQRTEQGDSAMYLCASSFGGLNTEAFFGQGTRLTVV.

The rearrangement joins TRBV7-2 to TRBJ1-4, with D possibly TRBD1 on 6 matching bases. Germline V gene data show CDR1 as SGHTA and CDR2 as FQGNSA. The CDR3 covers 14 residues. Trimming shortened V by 3 bases and J by 5 bases, and 10 bases separated the two germline ends. The CDR3 coding sequence is TGTGCCAGCAGCTTGTGGACAGAGAATGAAAAACTGTTTTTT. Residues: CASSLWTENEKLFF.

This clone was counted once. The identical CDR3 is also encoded by other nucleotide sequences in the sample. The chain links TRBV7-9 to TRBJ2-1, with D perhaps matching TRBD2 (6 bases). The CDR3 is 15 residues long. The V end lost 5 bases, the J end lost 0 bases, and 11 bases lay between the germline ends. Germline CDR1 and CDR2: SEHNR and FQNEAQ (reference sequence). This CDR3 is CASSHRGSSYNEQFF. As DNA, the CDR3 is TGTGCCAGCAGCCATCGGGGGAGCTCCTACAATGAGCAGTTCTTC.

The CDR3 region has the DNA TGTGCCAGCAGTTACTGGCTGCAGCGCCGGGAGACCCAGTACTTC. Protein sequence: CASSYWLQRRETQYF. The rearrangement uses TRBV6-5 and TRBJ2-5; D call uncertain. The germline gives CDR1 MNHEY, CDR2 SVGAGI. Trimming took 1 base from V and 5 from J, leaving 14 bases between them. The CDR3 loop spans 15 amino acids.

This chain connects TRBV7-8 to TRBJ2-7; a possible D gene is TRBD1 (7 bases). The ends were cut back, 4 bases at V and 0 bases at J, with 10 bases in the middle. Germline CDR1 SGHVS, CDR2 FQNEAQ. The CDR3 spans 14 residues. CDR3 sequence (DNA): TGTGCCAGCAGCTGGAGGGACAGCTCCTACGAGCAGTACTTC. Translated, it gives CASSWRDSSYEQYF.

The V and J genes are TRBV6-6 and TRBJ1-3, with D tentatively TRBD1 (6 bases). Germline V CDR1 and CDR2: MNHNY, SVGAGI (reference sequence). V lost 7 bases, J lost 7 bases, and 14 bases lay in between. This CDR3 is 13 amino acids long. The CDR3 nucleotides read TGTGCCAGCAACCGGGACACCCTCAACACCATATATTTT. Its protein product is CASNRDTLNTIYF.